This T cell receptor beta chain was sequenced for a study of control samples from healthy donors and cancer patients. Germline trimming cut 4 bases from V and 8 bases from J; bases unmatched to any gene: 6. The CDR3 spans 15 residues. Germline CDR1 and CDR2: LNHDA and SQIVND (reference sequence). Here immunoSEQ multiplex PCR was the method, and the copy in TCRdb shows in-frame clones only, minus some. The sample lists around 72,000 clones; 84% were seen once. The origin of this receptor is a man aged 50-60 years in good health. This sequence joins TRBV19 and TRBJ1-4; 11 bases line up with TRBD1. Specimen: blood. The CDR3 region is CASSSTGTGGEKLFF. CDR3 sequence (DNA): TGTGCCAGTAGTAGTACCGGGACAGGGGGAGAAAAACTGTTTTTT.